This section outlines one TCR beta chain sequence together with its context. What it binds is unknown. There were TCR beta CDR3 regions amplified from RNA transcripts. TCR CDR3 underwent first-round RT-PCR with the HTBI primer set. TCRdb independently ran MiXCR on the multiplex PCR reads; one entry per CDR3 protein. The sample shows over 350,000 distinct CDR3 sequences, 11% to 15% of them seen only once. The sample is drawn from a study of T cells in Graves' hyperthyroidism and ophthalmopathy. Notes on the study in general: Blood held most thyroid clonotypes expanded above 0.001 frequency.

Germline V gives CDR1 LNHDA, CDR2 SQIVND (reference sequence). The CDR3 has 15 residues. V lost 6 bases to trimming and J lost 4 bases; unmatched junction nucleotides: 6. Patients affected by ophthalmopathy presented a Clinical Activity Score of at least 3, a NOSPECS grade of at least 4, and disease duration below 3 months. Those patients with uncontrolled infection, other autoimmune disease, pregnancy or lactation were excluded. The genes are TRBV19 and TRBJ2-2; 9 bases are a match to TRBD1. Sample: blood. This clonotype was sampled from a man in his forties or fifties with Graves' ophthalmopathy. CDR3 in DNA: TGTGCCAGTAGGCTACAGGGGGCCGTCACCGGGGAGCTGTTTTTT. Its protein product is CASRLQGAVTGELFF.